These 10 T cell receptor beta chains share one sample of origin, sequenced in a study of T-cell reconstitution after alpha-beta-depleted transplantation in children (dated by TCRdb to about 2016). Libraries were constructed by PCR. These reads were obtained on an Illumina HiSeq 2500. Molecular barcoding was employed in the preparation of TCR libraries, with unique molecular identifiers being used to normalize TCRbeta repertoire quantification. The raw public data were reprocessed by TCRdb itself: fastp quality trimming at Q25, MiXCR clonotype calling, in-frame beta chains only. Rows with one shared CDR3 protein collapse into an entry with the most common genes and DNA. The sample has about 600,000 distinct CDR3 sequences on record, roughly 10% of them singletons. The ten largest clones represent 3.5% to 5% of the sample. The sample was PBMCs from the stem cell graft donor, taken from the stem cell graft. The receptors stem from a human donor who donated a stem cell graft to a child with acute myeloid leukemia.

The chain has TRBV6-5 and TRBJ2-1; 12 bases are a match to TRBD2. V lost 4 bases and J lost 6; bases outside the gene matches: 7. The CDR3 length is 16 residues. The germline V gene encodes CDR1 MNHEY and CDR2 SVGAGI. CDR3 DNA sequence: TGTGCCAGCAGTTCCCCGACTAGCGGGAGAGGCAATGAGCAGTTCTTC. Its translation: CASSSPTSGRGNEQFF.

This chain joins TRBV5-6 and TRBJ1-3; no reliable D call. CDR3 length: 20 amino acids. V was cut by 4 bases and J by 0 bases, with 26 bases left in between. Germline CDR1 SGHDT, CDR2 YYEEEE. In nucleotides, the CDR3 is TGTGCCAGCAGCCTGGGGTTCAAGGGAGTATCCGCTAGCTCTGGAAACACCATATATTTT. Its protein is CASSLGFKGVSASSGNTIYF.

The rearrangement links TRBV12-5 to TRBJ2-3; 7 bases fit TRBD1. The germline CDR1 and CDR2 sequences are LGHNT and FRNRAP. V trimming: 5 bases; J trimming: 1 base; junction bases outside the gene matches: 6. The CDR3 runs 15 residues. The CDR3 DNA sequence: TGTGCTAGTGGTCTACAGGGGTACGGCACAGATACGCAGTATTTT. It translates to CASGLQGYGTDTQYF.

This clonotype was seen more than once but under ten times. V and J are TRBV5-1 and TRBJ1-2; D may be TRBD1 (5 bases). V dropped 4 bases and J dropped 6 bases, with 13 bases sitting between them. CDR1 SGHRS and CDR2 YFSETQ come from the germline V gene. The CDR3 contains 13 residues. The chain's CDR3 is CASSTGGGNGYTF. The CDR3 coding sequence is TGCGCCAGCAGCACAGGAGGAGGAAATGGCTACACCTTC. Full variable domain (outside the CDR3, taken from reference TRBV5-1 and TRBJ1-2): KAGVTQTPRYLIKTRGQQVTLSCSPISGHRSVSWYQQTPGQGLQFLFEYFSETQRNKGNFPGRFSGRQFSNSRSEMNVSTLELGDSALYLCASSTGGGNGYTFGSGTRLTVV.

This clonotype was seen at least ten times. This rearrangement joins TRBV15 to TRBJ2-5; 7 bases are a match to TRBD2. Trimming at V came to 0 bases and at J to 6 bases, leaving 13 bases not matched to a gene. Germline CDR1 LNHNV, CDR2 YYDKDF (reference sequence). The CDR3 has 17 amino acids. CDR3: CATSRDRGLGGLKTQYF. The DNA of the CDR3 is TGTGCCACCAGCAGAGATAGAGGCTTGGGGGGGTTGAAGACCCAGTACTTC.

In this sample, this clonotype turned up many times. The chain employs TRBV7-6 and TRBJ2-2; no clear D gene. The germline gives CDR1 SGHVS, CDR2 FNYEAQ. The CDR3 totals 15 residues. Deletions cut 4 bases from V and 3 bases from J, with 12 bases between. The chain's CDR3 is CASSSVGRDTGELFF. CDR3 nucleotides: TGTGCCAGCAGCTCCGTAGGGCGAGACACCGGGGAGCTGTTTTTT.

This clonotype was observed a few times. The rearrangement links TRBV7-9 to TRBJ1-2; D perhaps matches TRBD1 (5 bases). The CDR3 runs 15 residues. Germline V gives CDR1 SEHNR, CDR2 FQNEAQ (reference sequence). Trimming removed 3 bases at V and 4 bases at J, with 15 bases between. The CDR3 region has the DNA TGTGCCAGCAGCTTCGGGGGGGGGAGCATCTATGGCTACACCTTC. Translated: CASSFGGGSIYGYTF.

The rearrangement uses TRBV19 and TRBJ1-1, with unresolved D. This CDR3 has 13 residues. Germline V CDR1 and CDR2: LNHDA, SQIVND (reference sequence). Trimming pared 8 bases from V and 1 base from J, leaving 11 bases between. The CDR3 DNA follows: TGTGCCAGTCACTGGACGGGGAACACTGAAGCTTTCTTT. This translates into CASHWTGNTEAFF.

This clonotype has just a few counts. The V and J genes are TRBV27 and TRBJ2-7, with TRBD2 as a possible D gene (5 bases). Trimming stripped 5 bases from V and 5 bases from J, with 19 bases between. There are 15 residues in the CDR3. Germline V lookup: CDR1 MNHEY, CDR2 SMNVEV (reference sequence). The chain's CDR3 is CASSPIGIDPHEQYF. CDR3 DNA sequence: TGTGCCAGCAGTCCCATCGGGATCGACCCCCACGAGCAGTACTTC.

This clonotype appeared many times. The V gene is TRBV29-1, the J gene TRBJ2-6; D gene unclear. The CDR3 is 15 residues long. Germline loops: CDR1 SQVTM, CDR2 ANQGSEA. The V gene lost 6 bases and the J gene lost 0 bases, with 12 bases spanning the gap. CDR3 residues: CSVARGGSGANVLTF. The CDR3 coding sequence is TGCAGCGTCGCTAGAGGTGGCTCTGGGGCCAACGTCCTGACTTTC.